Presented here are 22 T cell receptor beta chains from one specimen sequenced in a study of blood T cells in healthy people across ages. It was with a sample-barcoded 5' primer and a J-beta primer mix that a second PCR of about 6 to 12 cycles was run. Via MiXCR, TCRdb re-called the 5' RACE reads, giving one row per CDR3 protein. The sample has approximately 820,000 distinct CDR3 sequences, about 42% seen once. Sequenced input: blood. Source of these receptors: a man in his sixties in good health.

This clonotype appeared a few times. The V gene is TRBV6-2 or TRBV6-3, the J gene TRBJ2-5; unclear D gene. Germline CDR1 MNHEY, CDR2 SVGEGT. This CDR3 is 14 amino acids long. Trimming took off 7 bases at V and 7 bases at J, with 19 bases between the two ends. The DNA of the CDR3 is TGTGCCAGCATCCACCCGGACCTTCTGGGGACCCAGTACTTC. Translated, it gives CASIHPDLLGTQYF.

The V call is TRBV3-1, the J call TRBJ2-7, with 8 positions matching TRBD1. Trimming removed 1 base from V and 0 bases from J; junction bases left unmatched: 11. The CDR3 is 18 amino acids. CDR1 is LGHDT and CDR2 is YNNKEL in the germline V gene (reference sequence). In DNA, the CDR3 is TGTGCCAGCAGCCAAGGAAGCCTAGGGACAGGCCGCTCCTACGAGCAGTACTTC. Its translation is CASSQGSLGTGRSYEQYF.

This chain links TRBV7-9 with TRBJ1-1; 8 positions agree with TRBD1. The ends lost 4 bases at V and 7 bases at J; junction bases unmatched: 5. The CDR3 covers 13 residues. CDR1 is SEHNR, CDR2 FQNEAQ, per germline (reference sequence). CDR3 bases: TGTGCCAGCAGCTCGGTTGGGACAGGTGAAGCTTTCTTT. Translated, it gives CASSSVGTGEAFF.

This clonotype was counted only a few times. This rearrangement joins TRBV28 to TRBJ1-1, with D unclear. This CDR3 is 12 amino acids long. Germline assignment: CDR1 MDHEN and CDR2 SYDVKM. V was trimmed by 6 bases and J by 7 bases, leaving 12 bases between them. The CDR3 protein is CASRSKRIEAFF. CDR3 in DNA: TGTGCCAGCAGAAGTAAGCGGATTGAAGCTTTCTTT.

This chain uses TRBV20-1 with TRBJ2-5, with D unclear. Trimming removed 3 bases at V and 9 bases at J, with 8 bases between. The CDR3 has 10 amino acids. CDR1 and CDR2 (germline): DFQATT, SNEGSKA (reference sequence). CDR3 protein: CSASEVAQYF. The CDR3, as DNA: TGCAGTGCTAGTGAGGTTGCCCAGTACTTC.

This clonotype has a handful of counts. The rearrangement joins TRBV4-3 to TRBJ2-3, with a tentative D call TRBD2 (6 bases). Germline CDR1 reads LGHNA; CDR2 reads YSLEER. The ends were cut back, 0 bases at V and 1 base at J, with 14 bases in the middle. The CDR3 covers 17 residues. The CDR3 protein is CASSQDFGGVGTDTQYF. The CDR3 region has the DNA TGCGCCAGCAGCCAAGACTTTGGCGGGGTTGGCACAGATACGCAGTATTTT.

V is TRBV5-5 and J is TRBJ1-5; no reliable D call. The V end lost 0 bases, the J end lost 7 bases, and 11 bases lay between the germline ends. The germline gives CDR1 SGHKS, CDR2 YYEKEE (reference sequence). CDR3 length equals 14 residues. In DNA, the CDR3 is TGTGCCAGCAGCTTGGAAGCGGGCTCCCAGCCCCAGCATTTT. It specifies CASSLEAGSQPQHF.

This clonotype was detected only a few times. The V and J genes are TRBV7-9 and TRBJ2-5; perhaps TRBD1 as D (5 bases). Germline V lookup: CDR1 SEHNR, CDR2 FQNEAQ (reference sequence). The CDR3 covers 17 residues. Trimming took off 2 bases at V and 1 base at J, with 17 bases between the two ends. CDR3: CASSLLPQGRTQETQYF. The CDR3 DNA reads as TGTGCCAGCAGCTTACTTCCGCAGGGTCGTACCCAAGAGACCCAGTACTTC.

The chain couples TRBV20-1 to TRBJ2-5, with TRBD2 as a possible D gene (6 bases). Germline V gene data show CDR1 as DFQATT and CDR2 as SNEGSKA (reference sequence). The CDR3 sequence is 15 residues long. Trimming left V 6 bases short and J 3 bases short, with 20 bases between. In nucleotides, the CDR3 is TGCAGTGCAACTAAGACTAGTACTCCCGAAGAGACCCAGTACTTC. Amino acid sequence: CSATKTSTPEETQYF.

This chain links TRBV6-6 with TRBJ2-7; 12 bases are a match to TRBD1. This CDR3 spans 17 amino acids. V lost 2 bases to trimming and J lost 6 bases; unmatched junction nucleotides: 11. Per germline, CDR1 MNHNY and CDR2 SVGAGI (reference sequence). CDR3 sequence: CASSYPQSGQGAGEQYF. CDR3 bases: TGTGCCAGCAGTTACCCGCAATCGGGACAGGGGGCGGGCGAGCAGTACTTC.

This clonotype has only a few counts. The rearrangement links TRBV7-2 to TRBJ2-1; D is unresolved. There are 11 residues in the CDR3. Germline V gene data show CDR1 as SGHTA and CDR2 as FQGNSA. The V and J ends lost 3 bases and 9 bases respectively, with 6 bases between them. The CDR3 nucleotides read TGTGCCAGCAGCTTCGATGGTGAGCAGTTCTTC. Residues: CASSFDGEQFF.

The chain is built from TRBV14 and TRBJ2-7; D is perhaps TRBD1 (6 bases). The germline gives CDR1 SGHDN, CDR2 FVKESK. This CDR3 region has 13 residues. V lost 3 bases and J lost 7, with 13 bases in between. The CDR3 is CASSQAGADEQYF. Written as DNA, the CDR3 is TGTGCCAGCAGCCAGGCAGGGGCTGATGAGCAGTACTTC.

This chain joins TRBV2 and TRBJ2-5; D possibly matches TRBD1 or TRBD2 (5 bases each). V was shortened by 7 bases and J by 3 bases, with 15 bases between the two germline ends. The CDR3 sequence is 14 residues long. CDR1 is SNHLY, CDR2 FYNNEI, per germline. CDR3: CASKGPAVKETQYF. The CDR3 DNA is TGTGCCAGCAAGGGACCAGCGGTTAAAGAGACCCAGTACTTC.

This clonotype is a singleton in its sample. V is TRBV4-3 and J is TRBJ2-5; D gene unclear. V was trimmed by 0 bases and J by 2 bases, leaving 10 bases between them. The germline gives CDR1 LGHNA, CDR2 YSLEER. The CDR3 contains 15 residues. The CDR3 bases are TGCGCCAGCAGCCAAGAAGTACAGCAACAAGAGACCCAGTACTTC. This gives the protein CASSQEVQQQETQYF.

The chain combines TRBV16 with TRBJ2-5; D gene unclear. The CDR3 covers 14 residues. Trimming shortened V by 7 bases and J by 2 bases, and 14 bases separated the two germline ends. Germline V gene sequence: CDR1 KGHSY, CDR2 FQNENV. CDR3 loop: CASNSWQKQETQYF. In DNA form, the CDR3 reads TGTGCCAGCAATTCGTGGCAGAAGCAAGAGACCCAGTACTTC. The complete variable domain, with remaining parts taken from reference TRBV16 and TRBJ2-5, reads GEEVAQTPKHLVRGEGQKAKLYCAPIKGHSYVFWYQQVLKNEFKFLISFQNENVFDETGMPKERFSAKCLPNSPCSLEIQATKLEDSAVYFCASNSWQKQETQYFGPGTRLLVL.

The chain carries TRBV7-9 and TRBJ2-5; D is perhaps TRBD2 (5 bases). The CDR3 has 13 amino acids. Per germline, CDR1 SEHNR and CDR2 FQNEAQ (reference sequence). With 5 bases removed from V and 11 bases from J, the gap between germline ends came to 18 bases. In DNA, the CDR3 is TGTGCCAGCAGCGATGGTCCCTCCTGGGAGCAGTACTTC. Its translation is CASSDGPSWEQYF.

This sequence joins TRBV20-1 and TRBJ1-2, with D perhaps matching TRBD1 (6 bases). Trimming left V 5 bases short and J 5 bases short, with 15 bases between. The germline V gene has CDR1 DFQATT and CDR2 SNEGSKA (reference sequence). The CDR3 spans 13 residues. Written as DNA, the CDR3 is TGCAGTGCTCCAGGGGAAGTGGGGTATGGCTACACCTTC. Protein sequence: CSAPGEVGYGYTF.

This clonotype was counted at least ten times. CDR3 sequence (DNA): TGTGCCAGCAGCCAAACCGGGACAGGGGGAACCTACGAGCAGTACTTC. Encoded protein: CASSQTGTGGTYEQYF. The chain is built from TRBV7-9 and TRBJ2-7, with 11 nucleotides matching TRBD1. V shed 5 bases and J 2 bases; nucleotides not matched to a gene: 8. This CDR3 comprises 16 residues. Germline CDR1 SEHNR, CDR2 FQNEAQ (reference sequence).

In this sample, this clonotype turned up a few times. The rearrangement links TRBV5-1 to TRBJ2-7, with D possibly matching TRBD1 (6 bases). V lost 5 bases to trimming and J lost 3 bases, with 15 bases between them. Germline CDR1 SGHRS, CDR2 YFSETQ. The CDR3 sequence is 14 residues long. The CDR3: CASRLQGVNYEQYF. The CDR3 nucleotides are TGCGCCAGCAGACTACAGGGAGTAAACTACGAGCAGTACTTC. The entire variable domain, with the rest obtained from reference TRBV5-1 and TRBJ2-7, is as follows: KAGVTQTPRYLIKTRGQQVTLSCSPISGHRSVSWYQQTPGQGLQFLFEYFSETQRNKGNFPGRFSGRQFSNSRSEMNVSTLELGDSALYLCASRLQGVNYEQYFGPGTRLTVT.

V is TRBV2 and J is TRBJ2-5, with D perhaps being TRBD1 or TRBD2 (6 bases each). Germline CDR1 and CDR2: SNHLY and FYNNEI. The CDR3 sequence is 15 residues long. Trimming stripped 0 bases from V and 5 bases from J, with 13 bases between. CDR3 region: CASSEALGGAETQYF. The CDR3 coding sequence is TGTGCCAGCAGTGAAGCTTTGGGGGGCGCGGAGACCCAGTACTTC.

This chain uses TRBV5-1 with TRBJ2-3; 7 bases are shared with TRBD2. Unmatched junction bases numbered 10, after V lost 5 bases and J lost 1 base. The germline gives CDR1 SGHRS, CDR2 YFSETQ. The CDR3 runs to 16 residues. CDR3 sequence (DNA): TGCGCCAGCAGGCCCAGCGGGGCGAGGGGCACAGATACGCAGTATTTT. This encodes CASRPSGARGTDTQYF.

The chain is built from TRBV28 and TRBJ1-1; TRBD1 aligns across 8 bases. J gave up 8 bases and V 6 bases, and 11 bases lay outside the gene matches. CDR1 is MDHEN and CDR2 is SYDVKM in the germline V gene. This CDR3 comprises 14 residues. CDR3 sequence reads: CASSQSLTGEEAFF. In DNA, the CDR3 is TGTGCCAGCAGCCAATCTTTGACAGGGGAAGAAGCTTTCTTT.